These 6 T cell receptor beta chains were sequenced from one sample in a study of T cell responses to AZD1222 COVID-19 vaccine. TCRdb's table, derived via immunoSEQ multiplex PCR, lists solely in-frame clones and lacks some. The table shows 200,000 or so clones, with 87% occurring only once. Sequences were derived from peripheral blood, sampled on day 0 of MenACWY control vaccination. The receptors come from an adult in good health.

The chain recombines TRBV2 with TRBJ2-1; D perhaps matches TRBD2 (5 bases). The CDR3 is 13 residues long. Trimming pared 4 bases from V and 2 bases from J, leaving 6 bases between. The V gene's germline CDR1 is SNHLY and CDR2 FYNNEI. CDR3 coding DNA: TGTGCCAGCAGTGTCGGGGCCTACAATGAGCAGTTCTTC. It codes for CASSVGAYNEQFF.

The gene calls are TRBV5-5 and TRBJ1-1; no firm D call. CDR1 is SGHKS and CDR2 is YYEKEE in the germline V gene (reference sequence). There are 13 residues in the CDR3. Deletions cut 2 bases from V and 0 bases from J, with 5 bases between. This CDR3 is CASSFAMNTEAFF. The CDR3 nucleotides are TGTGCCAGCAGCTTTGCTATGAACACTGAAGCTTTCTTT.

In its sample, this clone was seen a few times. This chain uses TRBV21-1 with TRBJ1-2; no check of the table's D call, TRBD1, against the DNA was made. TRBV21-1 constitutes a pseudogene. The CDR3 length is 17 residues. As DNA, the CDR3 is TGTGCCAGCAGCCCGCGTGACAGGGTAGGCGTGAACTATGGCTACACCTTC. Translated, it gives CASSPRDRVGVNYGYTF.

The chain is built from TRBV19 and TRBJ1-3; tentative D call: TRBD1 (6 bases). CDR1 and CDR2 (germline): LNHDA, SQIVND (reference sequence). The germline V and J ends were trimmed by 8 bases and 4 bases, with 15 bases remaining between them. The CDR3 sequence is 14 residues long. The CDR3 DNA sequence: TGTGCCAGTCAAACAGGGTCCTCCGGAAACACCATATATTTT. Its protein is CASQTGSSGNTIYF.

The rearrangement joins TRBV11-2 to TRBJ1-3; possible D gene TRBD1, 6 bases. The ends were cut back, 2 bases at V and 0 bases at J, with 14 bases in the middle. CDR1 is SGHAT and CDR2 is FQNNGV in the germline V gene. CDR3 size: 17 residues. CDR3 sequence reads: CASSLPGHLSSGNTIYF. CDR3 coding DNA: TGTGCCAGCAGCTTACCGGGACACCTGAGCTCTGGAAACACCATATATTTT. Looking up the rest from reference TRBV11-2 and TRBJ1-3 gives the full variable domain: EAGVAQSPRYKIIEKRQSVAFWCNPISGHATLYWYQQILGQGPKLLIQFQNNGVVDDSQLPKDRFSAERLKGVDSTLKIQPAKLEDSAVYLCASSLPGHLSSGNTIYFGEGSWLTVV.

A few counts support this clone. The gene calls are TRBV20-1 and TRBJ1-2; D gene unclear. CDR3 length: 13 amino acids. Germline CDR1 is DFQATT and CDR2 is SNEGSKA (reference sequence). The V gene lost 3 bases and the J gene lost 5 bases, with 13 bases spanning the gap. The CDR3 region is CSASEHARYGYTF. CDR3 DNA: TGCAGTGCTAGTGAACATGCTCGGTATGGCTACACCTTC.